This T cell receptor beta chain was sequenced for a study of T cell responses to AZD1222 COVID-19 vaccine. In this sample, this clone turned up once. Its specificity is not known. Sequencing used immunoSEQ multiplex PCR; TCRdb keeps in-frame clones, though not all of them. The sample holds some 130,000 clones, 90% to 95% seen once. CDR3 size: 12 residues. Study conclusions and caveats: Females outnumbered males among donors, who were mostly white British; clonal diversity was possibly underestimated. Repertoire samples came only from after the peak T cell response.

The chain joins TRBV21-1 to TRBJ1-6. TRBV21-1 is designated a pseudogene. This sample comprised peripheral blood, obtained 28 days after the second AZD1222 dose. This clonotype was sampled from an adult who received the AZD1222 COVID-19 vaccine. The CDR3 region is CASSKDSTPLHF. The CDR3 DNA follows: TGTGCCAGCAGCAAAGACTCGACACCCCTCCACTTT.